Listed here are 11 T cell receptor beta chains from one sample, sequenced in a study of shared T cell receptors in the human thymus. Clones were sequenced by immunoSEQ multiplex PCR, and TCRdb holds only the in-frame ones, with some missing. This table holds 640,000 or so clones, around 87% found once. This same sample was also taken into another study, of human thymus T cells.

The sample taken for sequencing was thymocytes. Receptors were obtained from a boy younger than two with a congenital heart defect.

V gene TRBV9 combines with J gene TRBJ1-5, with unresolved D. Trimming took off 2 bases at V and 0 bases at J, with 9 bases between the two ends. The germline gives CDR1 SGDLS, CDR2 YYNGEE. This CDR3 is built from 15 residues. CDR3 sequence (DNA): TGTGCCAGCAGCGTTTCCGGTCATAGCAATCAGCCCCAGCATTTT. It specifies CASSVSGHSNQPQHF.

DNA for the CDR3: TGTGCCTGTTATCCGGGTGGGTATGGAGAAGCTTTCTTT. Translation: CACYPGGYGEAFF. The rearrangement joins TRBV30 to TRBJ1-1; no clear D gene. The germline V gene has CDR1 GTSNPN and CDR2 SVGIG (reference sequence). CDR3 length: 13 residues. Deletions cut 6 bases from V and 8 bases from J, with 19 bases between.

This chain uses TRBV4-3 with TRBJ1-1; 7 bases line up with TRBD1. The CDR3 loop spans 16 amino acids. Germline V gene data show CDR1 as LGHNA and CDR2 as YSLEER. V lost 0 bases to trimming and J lost 10 bases; unmatched junction nucleotides: 14. The CDR3 region is CASSQDQQGDRLGAFF. The CDR3 region has the DNA TGCGCCAGCAGCCAAGATCAGCAGGGGGATAGGTTAGGAGCTTTCTTT.

The chain combines TRBV15 with TRBJ2-7; 7 bases match TRBD1. The germline gives CDR1 LNHNV, CDR2 YYDKDF (reference sequence). The CDR3 length is 13 residues. V trimming: 1 base; J trimming: 6 bases; junction bases outside the gene matches: 3. This CDR3 is CATSRAQGPEQYF. The CDR3, as DNA: TGTGCCACCAGCAGAGCACAGGGGCCCGAGCAGTACTTC.

The CDR3 nucleotides read TGTGCCAGCAGTGAACGGCGGGTCTATGGCTACACCTTC. Translating it yields CASSERRVYGYTF. The chain recombines TRBV2 with TRBJ1-2; D is unresolved. The germline V gene has CDR1 SNHLY and CDR2 FYNNEI. The CDR3 runs to 13 residues. The ends were cut back, 2 bases at V and 4 bases at J, with 8 bases in the middle.

This chain joins TRBV21-1 and TRBJ1-2. TRBV21-1 is an annotated pseudogene. CDR3 size: 11 residues. This CDR3 reads CASIRDTGYTF. The DNA of the CDR3 is TGTGCCAGCATCCGGGATACTGGCTACACCTTC.

The chain couples TRBV5-1 to TRBJ2-3, with D possibly being TRBD1 (6 bases). This CDR3 contains 11 residues. V was trimmed by 6 bases and J by 8 bases, leaving 10 bases between them. The germline V gene encodes CDR1 SGHRS and CDR2 YFSETQ. DNA of the CDR3: TGCGCCAGCAACACAGGGACTACGCAGTATTTT. This sequence encodes CASNTGTTQYF.

This chain's CDR3 is CASSTLQGAMAYEQYF. Written as DNA, the CDR3 is TGCGCCAGCAGCACCCTTCAGGGGGCCATGGCCTACGAGCAGTACTTC. The rearrangement uses TRBV5-1 and TRBJ2-7; TRBD1 matches at 8 bases. The V gene end was trimmed by 4 bases and the J gene end by 2 bases; junction bases not matched to a gene: 11. The germline V gene encodes CDR1 SGHRS and CDR2 YFSETQ. The CDR3 runs to 16 residues.

This chain connects TRBV7-2 to TRBJ2-1; D is unclear. Germline loops: CDR1 SGHTA, CDR2 FQGNSA. V lost 5 bases to trimming and J lost 8 bases, with 19 bases between them. CDR3 length: 15 amino acids. The CDR3 DNA reads TGTGCCAGCAGCAACCGGGTTAGGTCAGTCTATGAGCAGTTCTTC. Protein: CASSNRVRSVYEQFF.

V usage is TRBV7-9 and J usage is TRBJ1-6; D uncertain. Germline V lookup: CDR1 SEHNR, CDR2 FQNEAQ (reference sequence). V lost 6 bases and J 0 bases, leaving 6 bases between the germline ends. The CDR3 is 14 residues long. CDR3 region: CASSPSSYNSPLHF. The CDR3 DNA sequence: TGTGCCAGCAGTCCGAGCTCCTATAATTCACCCCTCCACTTT. Looking up the rest from reference TRBV7-9 and TRBJ1-6 gives the full variable domain: DTGVSQNPRHKITKRGQNVTFRCDPISEHNRLYWYRQTLGQGPEFLTYFQNEAQLEKSRLLSDRFSAERPKGSFSTLEIQRTEQGDSAMYLCASSPSSYNSPLHFGNGTRLTVT.

The CDR3 region is CASSKQGSSYNSPLHF. The DNA of the CDR3 is TGTGCCAGCAGCAAACAGGGTAGCTCCTATAATTCACCCCTCCACTTT. V gene TRBV7-6 combines with J gene TRBJ1-6; the D gene is possibly TRBD1 (6 bases). The CDR3 contains 16 residues. CDR1 is SGHVS and CDR2 is FNYEAQ in the germline V gene. With 5 bases removed from V and 0 bases from J, the gap between germline ends came to 11 bases.